The rows below give T cell receptor beta chains drawn from one sample of a study of human T cells and chemical hapten exposure. TCRdb re-derived calls from the RACE reads in MiXCR, one entry per CDR3 protein. The profile shows some 94,000 distinct CDR3 sequences, roughly an eighth of them singletons. The sequenced sample was whole blood, obtained in connection with sensitization to the hapten diphenylcyclopropenone (DPC). These receptors were obtained from a woman aged 40 to 49 with alopecia areata. Some clones in this sample may be carry-over from other donors' samples. Both conserved end residues are part of each CDR3. Fields, in order: CDR3 length, D gene, J gene, V gene, clone size, CDR3 DNA, CDR3 protein. D genes are given only for firm matches. Size tells how often a clone was seen (once, few, many) or the class of an expanded clone, and some rows leave it out.

18 TRBD1 TRBJ1-5 TRBV5-6 few TGTGCCAGCAGCTTGGAGGACAGGCAGACCTATAGCAATCAGCCCCAGCATTTT CASSLEDRQTYSNQPQHF
15 NA TRBJ2-7 TRBV20-1 few TGCAGTGCGACCGGACAGTTTTTCATGTCCTACGAGCAGTACTTC CSATGQFFMSYEQYF
15 TRBD1 TRBJ2-5 TRBV20-1 NA TGCAGTGCGGCTCCTCGGGACAGGGTCCCCGAGACCCAGTACTTC CSAAPRDRVPETQYF
18 NA TRBJ2-1 TRBV7-9 NA TGTGCCAGCAGCCCGGGGATCCCCGGGTCCTCAAGGGTCAATGAGCAGTTCTTC CASSPGIPGSSRVNEQFF
17 NA TRBJ2-2 TRBV11-2 few TGTGCCAGCAGCTTACCTGGTGGCGGGACGAACACCGGGGAGCTGTTTTTT CASSLPGGGTNTGELFF
18 NA TRBJ1-5 TRBV28 many TGTGCCAGCAGTTTATATCCCTGGCAGTTTCGGGGCAATCAGCCCCAGCATTTT CASSLYPWQFRGNQPQHF
16 TRBD2 TRBJ2-3 TRBV2 few TGTGCCAGCAGTGAAGACGCGGGAGGGCAGGGAGATACGCAGTATTTT CASSEDAGGQGDTQYF
12 NA TRBJ1-4 TRBV28 NA TGTGCCAGCAGTTTAGTACAGGAAAAACTGTTTTTT CASSLVQEKLFF
13 NA TRBJ2-5 TRBV20-1 NA TGCAGTGCTACGACTGCCCTCCAAGAGACCCAGTACTTC CSATTALQETQYF
14 NA TRBJ2-7 TRBV5-1 many TGCGCCAGCAGCTCGGACTTTAGGCCCTACGAGCAGTACTTC CASSSDFRPYEQYF
15 NA TRBJ2-3 TRBV11-2 NA TGTGCCAGCAGCTTAGATCCTAGCAGCACAGATACGCAGTATTTT CASSLDPSSTDTQYF
16 TRBD2 TRBJ2-3 TRBV6-2/TRBV6-3 many TGTGCCAGCACCGGACTAGCGGGACTTAGCACAGATACGCAGTATTTT CASTGLAGLSTDTQYF
13 NA TRBJ2-3 TRBV29-1 few TGCAGCGTCCGGGCCGTCGGCACAGATACGCAGTATTTT CSVRAVGTDTQYF
18 NA TRBJ2-2 TRBV12-3/TRBV12-4 many TGTGCCAGCAGTTTTGGTTTTGAACCGAGCCTTAACACCGGGGAGCTGTTTTTT CASSFGFEPSLNTGELFF
16 TRBD1 TRBJ2-7 TRBV6-2/TRBV6-3 many TGTGCCAGCAGTCCCACGCCAGGGGGCGGTCGCCACGAGCAGTACTTC CASSPTPGGGRHEQYF
15 NA TRBJ1-1 TRBV20-1 few TGCAGTGCTAGAGATTTAGGGGAATGGGAAACTGAAGCTTTCTTT CSARDLGEWETEAFF
16 TRBD2 TRBJ2-1 TRBV20-1 few TGCAGTGCTAGAGCTTCGGGGCTAGCGGTAGGGAATGAGCAGTTCTTC CSARASGLAVGNEQFF
13 NA TRBJ2-5 TRBV28 NA TGTGCCAGCAGTTTCCGGAGTCAAGAGACCCAGTACTTC CASSFRSQETQYF
14 NA TRBJ2-5 TRBV18 NA TGTGCCAGCTCAATGAAAGGGACCCAAGAGACCCAGTACTTC CASSMKGTQETQYF
12 NA TRBJ2-7 TRBV28 NA TGTGCCAGCAGTTTGCGACTCTACGAGCAGTACTTC CASSLRLYEQYF
13 NA TRBJ2-4 TRBV29-1 NA TGCAGCGTTGACGGTGCAGAAGCAAACATTCAGTACTTC CSVDGAEANIQYF
13 NA TRBJ2-3 TRBV28 once TGTGCCAGCAGTTTACGGAGCACAGATACGCAGTATTTT CASSLRSTDTQYF
12 NA TRBJ2-1 TRBV29-1 many TGCAGCGTTGGGATTTCCTACAATGAGCAGTTCTTC CSVGISYNEQFF
15 TRBD1 TRBJ1-1 TRBV4-2 NA TGTGCCAGCAGCCAAGATTGGGCAGGGGGCACTGAAGCTTTCTTT CASSQDWAGGTEAFF
10 NA TRBJ1-2 TRBV28 NA TGTGCCAGCAGCTCACGGGGCTACACCTTC CASSSRGYTF
14 NA TRBJ1-6 TRBV3-1 few TGTGCCAGCAGCCAAGATTATCGACGATCACCCCTCCACTTT CASSQDYRRSPLHF
15 TRBD1 TRBJ2-1 TRBV7-9 many TGTGCCAGCAGCCAAGGCACCACAGGGGGCGATGAGCAGTTCTTC CASSQGTTGGDEQFF
15 TRBD2 TRBJ2-3 TRBV7-2 NA TGTGCCAGCAGCTTAGCTAGCGGGAGGGGAGATACGCAGTATTTT CASSLASGRGDTQYF
18 TRBD2 TRBJ2-5 TRBV20-1 many TGCAGTGCTAGAAGGCCGGGACTAGCGGGAGGCCCGGAAGAGACCCAGTACTTC CSARRPGLAGGPEETQYF
15 TRBD2 TRBJ2-7 TRBV27 many TGTGCCAGCAGTCCCACCGGGACTAGCGTCTACGAGCAGTACTTC CASSPTGTSVYEQYF
18 TRBD1 TRBJ2-1 TRBV6-6 few TGTGCCAGCAGTTACCCAAAACAGGGGGATCGGTATTACAATGAGCAGTTCTTC CASSYPKQGDRYYNEQFF
13 TRBD1 TRBJ1-5 TRBV29-1 many TGCAGCGTTGAAGACAGGGGGCTGCAGCCCCAGCATTTT CSVEDRGLQPQHF
15 NA TRBJ2-1 TRBV10-3 NA TGTGCCATCAGGGGGACAAACCGCTCCTACAATGAGCAGTTCTTC CAIRGTNRSYNEQFF
16 NA TRBJ2-2 TRBV21-1 many TGTGCCAGCAGCACTCGCGTGGGAGAGAACACCGGGGAGCTGTTTTTT CASSTRVGENTGELFF
14 TRBD1 TRBJ1-5 TRBV28 NA TGTGCCAGCAGGACAGGGTCCTTTAATCAGCCCCAGCATTTT CASRTGSFNQPQHF
12 TRBD1 TRBJ1-1 TRBV27 many TGTGCCAGCTCCAGACAGGGGAGTGAAGCTTTCTTT CASSRQGSEAFF
13 NA TRBJ1-4 TRBV20-1 NA TGCAGTGCTCCCAAGGGGCAGGGTGAAAAACTGTTTTTT CSAPKGQGEKLFF
14 NA TRBJ2-1 TRBV29-1 few TGCAGCTCCCCTGGAGGCAGCCGGGGCAATGAGCAGTTCTTC CSSPGGSRGNEQFF
15 TRBD1 TRBJ2-4 TRBV6-5 few TGTGCCAGCAGTTACTCGACAGGGGCCAAAAACATTCAGTACTTC CASSYSTGAKNIQYF
14 NA TRBJ2-3 TRBV19 NA TGTGCCAGTAGTCCTCAGAAGAGCACAGATACGCAGTATTTT CASSPQKSTDTQYF
17 TRBD1 TRBJ2-7 TRBV5-5 few TGTGCCAGCAGCTTGTCCGGGGACAGGAGATACTCCTACGAGCAGTACTTC CASSLSGDRRYSYEQYF
17 NA TRBJ2-2 TRBV3-1 NA TGTGCCAGCAGCCAGGGACCCACCGGCTTATTGTCCGGGGAGCTGTTTTTT CASSQGPTGLLSGELFF
12 TRBD1 TRBJ2-7 TRBV29-1 few TGCAGCGTTAGACAGGGGGTCTACGAGCAGTACTTC CSVRQGVYEQYF
15 TRBD2 TRBJ2-3 TRBV20-1 many TGCAGTGCGTCGATTCCGGGACTAGCGACAGATACGCAGTATTTT CSASIPGLATDTQYF
13 NA TRBJ2-7 TRBV11-2 few TGTGCCAGCAGGCAAGGGGCTCCGTACCGGCAGTACTTC CASRQGAPYRQYF